These 16 T cell receptor beta chains share one sample of origin, sequenced in a study of technical replicates of blood from several donors. Assay: immunoSEQ multiplex PCR; the TCRdb copy retains only in-frame clones and omits some. The data contain 15,000 or so clones, 85% to 90% of them singletons. The sequenced sample consisted of PBMCs. These receptors came from a human donor in good health.

The rearrangement uses TRBV6-1 and TRBJ2-2; D might be TRBD2 (6 bases). CDR1 and CDR2 (germline): MNHNS, SASEGT. Deletions cut 0 bases from V and 1 base from J, with 12 bases between. This CDR3 spans 17 amino acids. CDR3 DNA sequence: TGTGCCAGCAGTGAAGCGCTGGGCGGGGTGAACACCGGGGAGCTGTTTTTT. Translation: CASSEALGGVNTGELFF.

The chain couples TRBV7-8 to TRBJ1-5; D ambiguous. Trimming removed 5 bases from V and 6 bases from J, with 17 bases in between. The CDR3 spans 15 residues. Germline V gene data show CDR1 as SGHVS and CDR2 as FQNEAQ. The CDR3 DNA follows: TGTGCCAGCAGCCCTGGGAGGGTCCGGGGTCAGCCCCAGCATTTT. It yields the protein CASSPGRVRGQPQHF. The full variable domain, completed using reference TRBV7-8 and TRBJ1-5, is GAGVSQSPRYKVAKRGQDVALRCDPISGHVSLFWYQQALGQGPEFLTYFQNEAQLDKSGLPSDRFFAERPEGSVSTLKIQRTQQEDSAVYLCASSPGRVRGQPQHFGDGTRLSIL.

The chain links TRBV30 to TRBJ1-1, with unresolved D. V lost 6 bases to trimming and J lost 2 bases, with 16 bases between them. The CDR3 extends over 14 amino acids. The germline CDR1 and CDR2 sequences are GTSNPN and SVGIG (reference sequence). For the CDR3, the DNA is TGTGCCTGTGCGGGCCTGGCGGGAAACACTGAAGCTTTCTTT. This gives the protein CACAGLAGNTEAFF.

DNA of the CDR3: TGTGCCAGCAGCCCCCAAAGCAATCAGCCCCAGCATTTT. As protein: CASSPQSNQPQHF. V and J are TRBV11-2 and TRBJ1-5; D unresolved. Looked up from germline, CDR1 is SGHAT and CDR2 is FQNNGV. CDR3 size: 13 residues. V dropped 5 bases and J dropped 1 base, with 6 bases sitting between them.

As DNA, the CDR3 is TGCAGCGTTGGCGAAGAAGGGGGCGGCGACACTGAAGCTTTCTTT. It specifies CSVGEEGGGDTEAFF. The chain carries TRBV29-1 and TRBJ1-1, with 7 bases identical to TRBD1. Germline loops: CDR1 SQVTM, CDR2 ANQGSEA. The CDR3 is 15 amino acids. Losses at the gene ends were 4 bases for V and 3 bases for J; bases not matched to a gene: 11.

The V call is TRBV6-1, the J call TRBJ1-1; D unclear. V was cut by 4 bases and J by 1 base, with 13 bases left in between. Germline CDR1 MNHNS, CDR2 SASEGT. CDR3 size: 15 residues. CDR3 amino acids: CASSVEVTPNTEAFF. The DNA of the CDR3 is TGTGCCAGCAGTGTAGAGGTTACCCCGAACACTGAAGCTTTCTTT.

CDR3 sequence: CSAPGLAQQETQYF. The CDR3 DNA reads TGCAGCGCGCCAGGACTAGCGCAACAAGAGACCCAGTACTTC. The chain joins TRBV29-1 to TRBJ2-5; 9 bases align to TRBD2. The CDR3 spans 14 residues. The germline V gene encodes CDR1 SQVTM and CDR2 ANQGSEA. J was trimmed by 2 bases and V by 7 bases; bases with no gene match: 8.

V gene TRBV21-1 combines with J gene TRBJ1-1; the D segment call TRBD1 is taken from the table without a DNA check. TRBV21-1 constitutes a pseudogene. The CDR3 is made up of 14 amino acids. CDR3 DNA sequence: TGTGCCAGCAGGTACAGGGGGCGAGGCACTGAAGCTTTCTTT. It codes for CASRYRGRGTEAFF.

The V call is TRBV18, the J call TRBJ1-5, with unresolved D. V shed 2 bases and J shed 0 bases, with 11 bases lying between them. Per germline, CDR1 KGHSH and CDR2 LQKENI. The CDR3 spans 16 residues. This CDR3 is CASSPNNINSNQPQHF. The DNA of the CDR3 is TGTGCCAGCTCACCAAATAACATCAATAGCAATCAGCCCCAGCATTTT.

The table lists this clone with a count of one. The chain couples TRBV30 to TRBJ1-1; 7 positions match TRBD1. The CDR3 is made up of 13 amino acids. Trimming cost V 3 bases and J 5 bases; bases outside gene matches: 6. The germline CDR1 and CDR2 sequences are GTSNPN and SVGIG (reference sequence). The CDR3 here is CAWRGQANTEAFF. CDR3 coding DNA: TGTGCCTGGAGAGGACAGGCTAATACTGAAGCTTTCTTT.

This chain uses TRBV5-1 with TRBJ2-3; tentatively, D is TRBD1 (6 bases). From germline, CDR1 is SGHRS and CDR2 YFSETQ. With 4 bases removed from V and 2 bases from J, the gap between germline ends came to 14 bases. The CDR3 is 15 amino acids. As DNA, the CDR3 is TGCGCCAGCAGCACCCCTCAGGGGACCACAGATACGCAGTATTTT. This gives the protein CASSTPQGTTDTQYF.

This clone was observed a single time. The chain recombines TRBV18 with TRBJ2-7, with D hard to call. In germline, CDR1 is KGHSH, CDR2 LQKENI. Deletions cut 4 bases from V and 0 bases from J, with 13 bases between. The CDR3 is 15 residues long. Here the CDR3 DNA reads TGTGCCAGCTCACTTACAACAACCACCTCCTACGAGCAGTACTTC. Translated, it gives CASSLTTTTSYEQYF. The full variable domain, rest sourced from reference TRBV18 and TRBJ2-7, is NAGVMQNPRHLVRRRGQEARLRCSPMKGHSHVYWYRQLPEEGLKFMVYLQKENIIDESGMPKERFSAEFPKEGPSILRIQQVVRGDSAAYFCASSLTTTTSYEQYFGPGTRLTVT.

V and J are TRBV2 and TRBJ2-7; the match to TRBD1 covers 11 bases. Trimming at V came to 5 bases and at J to 5 bases, leaving 11 bases not matched to a gene. The CDR3 has 16 amino acids. Germline V lookup: CDR1 SNHLY, CDR2 FYNNEI. The CDR3 DNA is TGTGCCAGCAGTCAACCAGGACAGGGGGCAAGCCACGAGCAGTACTTC. It encodes CASSQPGQGASHEQYF.

CDR3 residues: CASSSRGDTQYF. Written as DNA, the CDR3 is TGTGCCAGCAGCTCGAGAGGGGATACGCAGTATTTT. V is TRBV6-5 and J is TRBJ2-3; maybe TRBD2 (5 bases). CDR1 and CDR2 from the germline V gene are MNHEY and SVGAGI. The CDR3 loop spans 12 amino acids. Trimming took 6 bases from V and 6 from J, leaving 10 bases between them.

The chain joins TRBV6-5 to TRBJ1-2, with a weak D call TRBD1 (6 bases). V gave up 2 bases and J gave up 0 bases, with 13 bases separating them. CDR3 length: 16 residues. CDR1 is MNHEY, CDR2 SVGAGI, per germline. The CDR3 protein is CASSYRQTGANYGYTF. The CDR3 DNA reads as TGTGCCAGCAGTTACCGCCAGACAGGAGCTAACTATGGCTACACCTTC.

This chain connects TRBV10-2 to TRBJ2-1; D is unclear. The CDR3 contains 16 residues. Trimming stripped 3 bases from V and 5 bases from J, with 17 bases between. Germline V CDR1 and CDR2: WSHSY, SAAADI. CDR3: CASSDGSVRFNNEQFF. The DNA of the CDR3 is TGCGCCAGCAGTGACGGGTCCGTGCGGTTCAACAATGAGCAGTTCTTC.